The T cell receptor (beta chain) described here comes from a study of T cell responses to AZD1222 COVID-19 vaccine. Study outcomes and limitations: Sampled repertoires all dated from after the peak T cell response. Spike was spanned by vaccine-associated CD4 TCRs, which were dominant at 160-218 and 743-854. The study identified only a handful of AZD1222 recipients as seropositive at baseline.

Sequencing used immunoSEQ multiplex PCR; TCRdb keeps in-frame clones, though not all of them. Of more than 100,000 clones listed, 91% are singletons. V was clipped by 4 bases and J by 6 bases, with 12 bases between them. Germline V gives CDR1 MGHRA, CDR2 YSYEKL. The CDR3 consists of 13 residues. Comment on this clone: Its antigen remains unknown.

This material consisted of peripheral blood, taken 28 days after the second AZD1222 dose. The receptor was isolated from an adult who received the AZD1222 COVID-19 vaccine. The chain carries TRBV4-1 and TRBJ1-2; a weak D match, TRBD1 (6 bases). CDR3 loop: CASSLTGLDGYTF. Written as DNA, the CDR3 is TGCGCCAGCAGCCTTACAGGGCTTGATGGCTACACCTTC.